This is a list of T cell receptor beta chains from one sample in a study of cytomegalovirus exposure and HLA in healthy donors. Sequencing used immunoSEQ multiplex PCR; TCRdb keeps in-frame clones, though not all of them. This table has some 150,000 clones, about four fifths appearing once. The sample was PBMCs. The receptors stem from a man aged 25 to 40 in good health and CMV-seronegative. Both conserved end residues are part of each CDR3. The order of the fields is CDR3 protein, CDR3 DNA, D gene, clone size, J gene, V gene. A D gene is named only where the DNA matches it firmly. Clone size, where shown, is once, few, many, or a class for clones that have expanded.

CDR3: CASSLDSAQYF; DNA: TGTGCCAGCAGCTTAGATAGCGCGCAGTATTTT; D: .; size: .; J: TRBJ2-3; V: TRBV11-2
CDR3: CASSQGARSETQYF; DNA: TGTGCCAGCAGCCAAGGGGCCAGAAGCGAGACCCAGTACTTC; D: .; size: .; J: TRBJ2-5; V: TRBV14
CDR3: CASSRQNLYAYTF; DNA: TGTGCCAGCAGCCGACAGAATCTCTATGCCTACACCTTC; D: .; size: .; J: TRBJ1-2; V: TRBV7-9
CDR3: CASSLAGSLETQYF; DNA: TGCGCCAGCAGCTTGGCCGGGTCATTGGAGACCCAGTACTTC; D: .; size: .; J: TRBJ2-5; V: TRBV5-1
CDR3: CASAPGGNIEKLFF; DNA: TGCGCCAGCGCCCCGGGGGGGAACATTGAAAAACTGTTTTTT; D: .; size: .; J: TRBJ1-4; V: TRBV5-1
CDR3: CASSQENTAEAFF; DNA: TGCGCCAGCAGCCAAGAAAATACAGCTGAAGCTTTCTTT; D: .; size: few; J: TRBJ1-1; V: TRBV4-1
CDR3: CASSPRSGPSYNEQFF; DNA: TGTGCCAGCAGCCCCCGAAGCGGGCCGTCCTACAATGAGCAGTTCTTC; D: .; size: .; J: TRBJ2-1; V: TRBV13
CDR3: CASRPRGSAFF; DNA: TGTGCCAGCAGGCCACGCGGTAGCGCTTTCTTT; D: .; size: .; J: TRBJ1-1; V: TRBV2
CDR3: CASSAPGQGGSPLHF; DNA: TGTGCCAGCAGCGCGCCGGGACAGGGGGGTTCACCCCTCCACTTT; D: TRBD1; size: .; J: TRBJ1-6; V: TRBV7-9
CDR3: CASSNTARLKNEQFF; DNA: TGTGCCAGCAGCAACACCGCCCGACTTAAAAATGAGCAGTTCTTC; D: .; size: .; J: TRBJ2-1; V: TRBV11-2
CDR3: CASSEAAYRDSNSPLHF; DNA: TGTGCCAGCAGTGAAGCCGCCTACCGGGACAGCAATTCACCCCTCCACTTT; D: TRBD1; size: .; J: TRBJ1-6; V: TRBV6-1
CDR3: CAISEWGGGSDNSPLHF; DNA: TGTGCCATCAGTGAGTGGGGTGGGGGCTCGGATAATTCACCCCTCCACTTT; D: .; size: .; J: TRBJ1-6; V: TRBV10-3
CDR3: CASSSSGTGFHEQYF; DNA: TGTGCCAGCAGCTCGAGTGGGACAGGGTTCCACGAGCAGTACTTC; D: TRBD1; size: once; J: TRBJ2-7; V: TRBV5-4
CDR3: CASSERLKGGGYTF; DNA: TGTGCCAGCAGTGAACGTCTAAAGGGAGGTGGCTACACCTTC; D: .; size: .; J: TRBJ1-2; V: TRBV2
CDR3: CASSFGTGDGYTF; DNA: TGTGCCAGCAGCTTCGGGACAGGAGATGGCTACACCTTC; D: TRBD1; size: .; J: TRBJ1-2; V: TRBV7-8
CDR3: CASSEINSGNIQYF; DNA: TGTGCCAGCAGTGAAATAAATTCGGGAAACATTCAGTACTTC; D: .; size: .; J: TRBJ2-4; V: TRBV6-1
CDR3: CASSAQVNTEAFF; DNA: TGTGCCAGCAGTGCCCAGGTGAACACTGAAGCTTTCTTT; D: .; size: .; J: TRBJ1-1; V: TRBV11-3
CDR3: CASSDKFERAYEQYF; DNA: TGTGCCAGCAGTGACAAGTTTGAGAGAGCCTACGAGCAGTACTTC; D: .; size: .; J: TRBJ2-7; V: TRBV4-2
CDR3: CASSPRDLRNTEAFF; DNA: TGTGCCAGCAGCCCCCGGGACTTGCGGAACACTGAAGCTTTCTTT; D: .; size: many; J: TRBJ1-1; V: TRBV5-6
CDR3: CASRTEPQGAVTGELFF; DNA: TGTGCCAGTAGGACCGAGCCCCAGGGGGCAGTTACCGGGGAGCTGTTTTTT; D: TRBD1; size: .; J: TRBJ2-2; V: TRBV19
CDR3: CASSPGTATYNEQFF; DNA: TGTGCCAGCAGTCCCGGGACAGCGACCTACAATGAGCAGTTCTTC; D: TRBD1; size: .; J: TRBJ2-1; V: TRBV6-5
CDR3: CASIPPGPAGELFF; DNA: TGTGCCAGCATCCCACCGGGTCCGGCCGGGGAGCTGTTTTTT; D: .; size: .; J: TRBJ2-2; V: TRBV2
CDR3: CASSTEVNQPQHF; DNA: TGTGCCAGCTCAACGGAGGTCAATCAGCCCCAGCATTTT; D: .; size: once; J: TRBJ1-5; V: TRBV18
CDR3: CASSPVLTSRNEQFF; DNA: TGTGCCAGCAGCCCGGTATTGACTAGTAGGAATGAGCAGTTCTTC; D: .; size: .; J: TRBJ2-1; V: TRBV5-4
CDR3: CASRDGQGTDTQYF; DNA: TGTGCCAGCAGAGACGGACAGGGCACAGATACGCAGTATTTT; D: TRBD1; size: .; J: TRBJ2-3; V: TRBV2
CDR3: CASSALDRGVEKLFF; DNA: TGTGCCAGCAGCGCTTTGGACAGGGGGGTTGAAAAACTGTTTTTT; D: TRBD1; size: .; J: TRBJ1-4; V: TRBV7-9
CDR3: CASSFHGSYEQYF; DNA: TGTGCCAGCAGTTTCCACGGCTCCTACGAGCAGTACTTC; D: .; size: .; J: TRBJ2-7; V: TRBV27
CDR3: CASSLGARVLNTDTQYF; DNA: TGTGCCAGCAGCTTAGGGGCCAGGGTCCTAAACACAGATACGCAGTATTTT; D: .; size: .; J: TRBJ2-3; V: TRBV7-6
CDR3: CASSESRDYGYTF; DNA: TGTGCCAGCAGTGAATCCCGGGACTATGGCTACACCTTC; D: .; size: few; J: TRBJ1-2; V: TRBV2
CDR3: CASSRRDPTEAFF; DNA: TGTGCCAGCAGCCGACGGGATCCCACTGAAGCTTTCTTT; D: .; size: .; J: TRBJ1-1; V: TRBV7-2
CDR3: CASSSDRSSLEAFF; DNA: TGCGCCAGCAGCTCGGACAGATCCTCACTTGAAGCTTTCTTT; D: .; size: .; J: TRBJ1-1; V: TRBV5-1
CDR3: CASSQIGPVWTGETQYF; DNA: TGCGCCAGCAGCCAAATCGGTCCGGTCTGGACGGGGGAGACCCAGTACTTC; D: .; size: .; J: TRBJ2-5; V: TRBV4-1
CDR3: CASSPGPQETQYF; DNA: TGTGCCAGCAGCCCCGGTCCACAAGAGACCCAGTACTTC; D: .; size: .; J: TRBJ2-5; V: TRBV7-9
CDR3: CASSQDLIAGGQTQYF; DNA: TGCGCCAGCAGCCAAGATCTCATTGCGGGAGGCCAGACCCAGTACTTC; D: TRBD2; size: .; J: TRBJ2-5; V: TRBV4-1
CDR3: CASSPRLVLAKNIQYF; DNA: TGTGCCAGCAGTCCTCGACTAGTACTAGCCAAAAACATTCAGTACTTC; D: .; size: .; J: TRBJ2-4; V: TRBV28
CDR3: CASSSLKGGSVTDTQYF; DNA: TGTGCCAGCAGCTCCCTCAAGGGCGGGAGCGTAACAGATACGCAGTATTTT; D: TRBD2; size: .; J: TRBJ2-3; V: TRBV7-3
CDR3: CASSPNSRGKDYGYTF; DNA: TGTGCCAGCTCACCAAACTCTCGGGGAAAGGACTATGGCTACACCTTC; D: .; size: .; J: TRBJ1-2; V: TRBV18
CDR3: CASSSSGVDNEQFF; DNA: TGTGCCAGCAGCTCGTCGGGGGTAGACAATGAGCAGTTCTTC; D: .; size: few; J: TRBJ2-1; V: TRBV5-5
CDR3: CASSLVAGGAGNEQFF; DNA: TGCGCCAGCAGCTTGGTGGCAGGGGGCGCGGGGAATGAGCAGTTCTTC; D: TRBD1; size: .; J: TRBJ2-1; V: TRBV5-1
CDR3: CASSYSGTETFYEQYF; DNA: TGTGCCAGCAGTTACTCTGGGACAGAAACCTTCTACGAGCAGTACTTC; D: TRBD1; size: .; J: TRBJ2-7; V: TRBV6-5
CDR3: CASRSSGGADTQYF; DNA: TGTGCCAGCAGATCAAGCGGGGGGGCAGATACGCAGTATTTT; D: TRBD2; size: .; J: TRBJ2-3; V: TRBV6-5
CDR3: CASSQDHGTGGEKLFF; DNA: TGTGCCAGCAGCCAAGACCACGGGACAGGGGGTGAAAAACTGTTTTTT; D: TRBD1; size: .; J: TRBJ1-4; V: TRBV4-2
CDR3: CASSVGQGAYGYTF; DNA: TGTGCCAGCAGTGTCGGACAGGGGGCTTATGGCTACACCTTC; D: TRBD1; size: .; J: TRBJ1-2; V: TRBV2
CDR3: CASSQGQGGDTEAFF; DNA: TGCGCCAGCAGCCAAGGACAGGGGGGGGACACTGAAGCTTTCTTT; D: TRBD1; size: .; J: TRBJ1-1; V: TRBV5-1
CDR3: CATSREAGGRVAGNTIYF; DNA: TGTGCCACCAGCAGAGAAGCGGGGGGCAGGGTGGCTGGAAACACCATATATTTT; D: .; size: .; J: TRBJ1-3; V: TRBV15
CDR3: CASSRLAAQEETQYF; DNA: TGTGCCAGCAGCCGCCTGGCCGCCCAGGAAGAGACCCAGTACTTC; D: .; size: few; J: TRBJ2-5; V: TRBV28
CDR3: CSVQAGYQETQYF; DNA: TGCAGCGTTCAAGCGGGGTACCAAGAGACCCAGTACTTC; D: TRBD2; size: .; J: TRBJ2-5; V: TRBV29-1
CDR3: CASSPRDTANYGYTF; DNA: TGTGCCAGCAGTCCCCGGGACACCGCTAACTATGGCTACACCTTC; D: .; size: once; J: TRBJ1-2; V: TRBV2
CDR3: CASRYRDRASNEQFF; DNA: TGCGCCAGCAGGTATCGGGACAGGGCCTCCAATGAGCAGTTCTTC; D: TRBD1; size: .; J: TRBJ2-1; V: TRBV5-1